The clone carrying this T cell receptor beta chain was detected once. Antigen: not known. Around 9.4 milliliters was the volume of peripheral blood drawn from each donor. PCR was performed a second time for about 6 to 11 cycles using a sample-barcoded 5' primer and a J-beta primer mix. In TCRdb, the 5' RACE reads were re-called with MiXCR into one record per CDR3 protein. Of hundreds of thousands of distinct CDR3 sequences listed, roughly 64% were seen once; the top ten hold about 20%. The record originates from a study of blood T cells in healthy people across ages. Overall study results and limits: It was not possible, with unsorted PBMCs, to conclusively compare naive and antigen-experienced cells. The unknown donor CMV status may have confounded expanded clonotype changes.

CDR1 and CDR2 (germline): DFQATT, SNEGSKA (reference sequence). V was clipped by 1 base and J by 5 bases, with 13 bases between them. This CDR3 has 14 residues. Input material: blood. This receptor was taken from a man aged 25 to 45 in good health. The chain recombines TRBV20-1 with TRBJ2-3, with no clear D. CDR3 nucleotide sequence: TGCAGTGCTAGAGTGGGCGATATGCAAGATACGCAGTATTTT. This codes for CSARVGDMQDTQYF.